Listed below are T cell receptor beta chains from one sample, sequenced in a study of blood T cell repertoires in COVID-19. The protocol was immunoSEQ multiplex PCR, while the TCRdb copy is restricted to in-frame clones and leaves out a portion. Among roughly 89,000 clones listed, roughly 80% were seen once. The specimen was peripheral blood. The receptors were sampled from a woman of 80 years or more with acute or convalescent COVID-19. CDR3s include the opening cysteine and the closing phenylalanine or tryptophan. D genes are given only for firm matches. The size of a clone is reported for some rows only, either as once, few or many, or as a class for expanded clones.

>14|TRBJ1-2|TRBV3-1/TRBV3-2|few|NA
CASSQKGIGNGYTF
TGTGCCAGCAGCCAAAAGGGGATAGGGAACGGCTACACCTTC
>14|TRBJ1-2|TRBV30|few|NA
CAWSGRVGRYGYTF
TGTGCCTGGAGTGGCAGGGTAGGACGTTATGGCTACACCTTC
>14|TRBJ2-2|TRBV11-2|NA|TRBD2
CASSLGLAAGELFF
TGTGCCAGCAGCTTAGGACTAGCCGCCGGGGAGCTGTTTTTT
>15|TRBJ2-1|TRBV27|NA|NA
CASSLPLSSYNEQFF
TGTGCCAGCAGTTTACCCCTGAGCTCCTACAATGAGCAGTTCTTC
>16|TRBJ2-2|TRBV18|NA|NA
CASSPRAGANTGELFF
TGTGCCAGCTCACCACGGGCAGGGGCGAACACCGGGGAGCTGTTTTTT
>15|TRBJ1-5|TRBV27|NA|NA
CASSPVNTGGQPQHF
TGTGCCAGCAGTCCCGTAAATACGGGGGGTCAGCCCCAGCATTTT
>18|TRBJ2-2|TRBV28|NA|NA
CASSAFPGAGSNTGELFF
TGTGCCAGCAGCGCCTTCCCAGGGGCTGGTTCTAACACCGGGGAGCTGTTTTTT
>14|TRBJ2-7|TRBV30|NA|NA
CAWRRAGESYEQYF
TGTGCCTGGAGGCGGGCAGGGGAATCCTACGAGCAGTACTTC
>14|TRBJ1-2|TRBV24-1|NA|NA
CATSDWGRNYGYTF
TGTGCCACCAGTGACTGGGGCCGGAACTATGGCTACACCTTC
>16|TRBJ2-7|TRBV5-1|once|NA
CASSFGRQGLFYEQYF
TGCGCCAGCAGCTTCGGTCGGCAGGGGTTGTTCTACGAGCAGTACTTC
>16|TRBJ2-7|TRBV23-1|NA|TRBD2
CASSQGRAGGPYEQYF
TGCGCCAGCAGTCAAGGTAGAGCGGGGGGGCCCTACGAGCAGTACTTC
>13|TRBJ1-1|TRBV19|NA|TRBD1
CATVRDSNTEAFF
TGTGCCACCGTCCGGGACAGTAACACTGAAGCTTTCTTT
>14|TRBJ2-1|TRBV11-2|NA|NA
CASSLSSSYNEQFF
TGTGCCAGCAGCCTCTCCAGCTCCTACAATGAGCAGTTCTTC
>15|TRBJ1-5|TRBV11-2|NA|TRBD1
CASSLDRGDNQPQHF
TGTGCCAGCAGCCTCGACAGGGGCGACAATCAGCCCCAGCATTTT
>16|TRBJ2-1|TRBV5-8|NA|TRBD1
CASSPTGVFLADEQFF
TGTGCCAGCAGCCCGACAGGGGTTTTTCTGGCCGATGAGCAGTTCTTC
>15|TRBJ2-2|TRBV15|NA|NA
CATSRDLSGVGELFF
TGTGCCACCAGCAGAGATCTTTCAGGGGTCGGGGAGCTGTTTTTT
>14|TRBJ1-3|TRBV4-1|once|NA
CASSQGGQGNTIYF
TGCGCCAGCAGCCAAGGAGGGCAGGGAAACACCATATATTTT
>15|TRBJ2-7|TRBV4-1|NA|NA
CASVRRGRLPYEQYF
TGCGCCAGCGTACGGCGGGGCAGGCTCCCCTACGAGCAGTACTTC
>15|TRBJ1-1|TRBV6-1|NA|NA
CASSEGGRKNTEAFF
TGTGCCAGCAGTGAAGGTGGCAGGAAGAACACTGAAGCTTTCTTT
>15|TRBJ2-7|TRBV5-4|NA|TRBD1
CASSLVGTASYEQYF
TGTGCCAGCAGCTTGGTAGGGACAGCGTCCTACGAGCAGTACTTC
>15|TRBJ2-2|TRBV15|NA|TRBD2
CATSREYGGIGELFF
TGTGCCACCAGCAGAGAGTACGGGGGGATCGGGGAGCTGTTTTTT
>14|TRBJ1-1|TRBV14|NA|TRBD1
CASSQVTGGTEAFF
TGTGCCAGCAGCCAAGTGACAGGGGGTACTGAAGCTTTCTTT
>15|TRBJ1-6|TRBV3-1/TRBV3-2|NA|NA
CASSPASGESSPLHF
TGTGCCAGCAGCCCGGCGTCGGGAGAGAGTTCACCCCTCCACTTT
>14|TRBJ2-7|TRBV7-2|NA|NA
CASSLGSLRDEQYF
TGTGCCAGCAGCTTAGGTTCCCTCCGGGACGAGCAGTACTTC
>12|TRBJ1-2|TRBV10-3|NA|TRBD1
CAIQTGGYGYTF
TGTGCCATCCAGACAGGGGGCTATGGCTACACCTTC
>15|TRBJ2-7|TRBV7-6|once|TRBD1
CASSLVQGASYEQYF
TGTGCCAGCAGCTTAGTACAGGGGGCTTCCTACGAGCAGTACTTC
>18|TRBJ2-3|TRBV9|NA|TRBD2
CASSIGLAGRTSTDTQYF
TGTGCCAGCAGCATAGGACTAGCGGGCCGCACAAGCACAGATACGCAGTATTTT
>15|TRBJ2-3|TRBV5-6|few|TRBD2
CASSSTSGVQDTQYF
TGTGCCAGCAGCTCGACTAGCGGGGTACAAGATACGCAGTATTTT
>14|TRBJ2-3|TRBV6-1|NA|NA
CASSEYGGTDTQYF
TGTGCCAGCAGTGAATATGGCGGTACAGATACGCAGTATTTT
>15|TRBJ2-6|TRBV7-9|NA|TRBD1
CASSLGGGQENVLTF
TGTGCCAGCAGCTTAGGAGGAGGACAGGAGAACGTCCTGACTTTC
>13|TRBJ1-6|TRBV19|NA|NA
CASRRMRDSPLHF
TGTGCCAGTCGTCGGATGCGGGATTCACCCCTCCACTTT
>14|TRBJ2-3|TRBV7-2|once|TRBD2
CASSLRGGADTQYF
TGTGCCAGCAGCTTACGCGGGGGGGCAGATACGCAGTATTTT
>15|TRBJ2-7|TRBV27|NA|TRBD1
CASSLRAGGFYEQYF
TGTGCCAGCAGTTTAAGGGCAGGGGGCTTCTACGAGCAGTACTTC
>12|TRBJ2-5|TRBV5-6|NA|TRBD2
CASSLASGGGYF
TGTGCCAGCAGCTTGGCGAGCGGCGGGGGATACTTC
>16|TRBJ1-4|TRBV2|NA|TRBD1
CASSEGRGQGGEKLFF
TGTGCCAGCAGTGAAGGAAGAGGACAGGGAGGCGAAAAACTGTTTTTT
>15|TRBJ2-2|TRBV6-5|once|TRBD1
CASTWTGVVPGELFF
TGTGCCAGCACCTGGACAGGGGTCGTTCCCGGGGAGCTGTTTTTT
>14|TRBJ1-6|TRBV7-2|NA|TRBD1
CASSLETGLSPLHF
TGTGCCAGCAGCTTAGAGACAGGGCTTTCACCCCTCCACTTT
>13|TRBJ1-2|TRBV7-2|once|TRBD1
CASSYGQGGGYTF
TGTGCCAGCAGCTACGGACAGGGGGGTGGCTACACCTTC
>16|TRBJ2-1|TRBV5-6|few|NA
CASSLLAEGIYNEQFF
TGTGCCAGCAGCTTATTAGCGGAGGGGATATACAATGAGCAGTTCTTC
>14|TRBJ2-5|TRBV4-1|few|TRBD2
CASSSGGGKETQYF
TGCGCCAGCAGCTCCGGGGGGGGAAAAGAGACCCAGTACTTC
>16|TRBJ1-2|TRBV6-6|NA|TRBD1
CASSPSPTRGLGGYTF
TGTGCCAGCAGCCCAAGCCCAACCAGGGGGCTGGGTGGCTACACCTTC
>13|TRBJ1-1|TRBV30|NA|NA
CAWMEQGNTEAFF
TGTGCCTGGATGGAGCAGGGGAACACTGAAGCTTTCTTT
>12|TRBJ1-5|TRBV24-1|NA|NA
CATAGPRGPQHF
TGTGCCACAGCGGGACCCAGAGGGCCCCAGCATTTT
>15|TRBJ1-3|TRBV2|NA|NA
CASSVRGRPGNTIYF
TGTGCCAGCAGTGTAAGAGGTCGACCTGGAAACACCATATATTTT
>12|TRBJ2-1|TRBV4-1|NA|NA
CASSQEARRQFF
TGCGCCAGCAGCCAAGAGGCTAGACGCCAGTTCTTC
>15|TRBJ2-6|TRBV3-1/TRBV3-2|NA|NA
CASSQRSSGANVLTF
TGTGCCAGCAGCCAAAGGAGCTCTGGGGCCAACGTCCTGACTTTC
>14|TRBJ1-1|TRBV9|NA|TRBD1
CASSVVEGAGEAFF
TGTGCCAGCAGCGTAGTGGAGGGGGCGGGAGAAGCTTTCTTT
>13|TRBJ1-2|TRBV19|NA|NA
CASSPGSLGGYTF
TGTGCCAGTAGTCCGGGGAGCTTGGGAGGCTACACCTTC
>15|TRBJ2-1|TRBV6-5|NA|TRBD1
CASRRDRDSYNEQFF
TGTGCCAGCAGACGGGACAGGGATTCCTACAATGAGCAGTTCTTC
>15|TRBJ1-5|TRBV19|NA|TRBD1
CASSIGGQGHQPQHF
TGTGCCAGTAGTATAGGGGGACAGGGTCATCAGCCCCAGCATTTT
>15|TRBJ1-5|TRBV6-2/TRBV6-3|once|TRBD1
CASSYTGGNNQPQHF
TGTGCCAGCAGTTACACAGGGGGGAACAATCAGCCCCAGCATTTT